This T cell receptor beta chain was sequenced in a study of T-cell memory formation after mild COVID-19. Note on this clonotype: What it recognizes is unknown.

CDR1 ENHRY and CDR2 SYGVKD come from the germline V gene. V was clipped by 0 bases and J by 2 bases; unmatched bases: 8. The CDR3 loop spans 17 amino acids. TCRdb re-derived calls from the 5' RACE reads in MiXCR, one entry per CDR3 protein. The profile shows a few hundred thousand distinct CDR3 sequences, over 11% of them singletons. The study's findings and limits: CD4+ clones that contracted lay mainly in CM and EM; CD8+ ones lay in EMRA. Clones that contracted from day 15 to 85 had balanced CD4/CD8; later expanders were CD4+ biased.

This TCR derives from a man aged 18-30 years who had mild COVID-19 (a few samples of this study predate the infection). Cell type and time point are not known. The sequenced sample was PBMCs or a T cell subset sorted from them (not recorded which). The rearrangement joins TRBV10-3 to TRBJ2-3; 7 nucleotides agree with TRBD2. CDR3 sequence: CAISESTSEKYTDTQYF. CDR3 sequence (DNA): TGTGCCATCAGTGAGTCAACTAGCGAGAAATACACAGATACGCAGTATTTT.